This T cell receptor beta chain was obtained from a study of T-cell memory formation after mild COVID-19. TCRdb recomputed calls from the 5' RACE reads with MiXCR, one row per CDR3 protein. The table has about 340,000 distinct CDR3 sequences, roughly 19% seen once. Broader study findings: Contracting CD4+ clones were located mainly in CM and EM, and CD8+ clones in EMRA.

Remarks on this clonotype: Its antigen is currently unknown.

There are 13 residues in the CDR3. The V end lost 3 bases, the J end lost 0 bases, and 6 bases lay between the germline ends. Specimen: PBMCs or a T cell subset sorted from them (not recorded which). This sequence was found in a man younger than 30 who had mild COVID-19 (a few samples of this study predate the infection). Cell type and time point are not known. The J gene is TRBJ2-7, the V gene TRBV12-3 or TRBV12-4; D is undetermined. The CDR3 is CASSFGLSYEQYV. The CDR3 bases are TGTGCCAGCAGTTTTGGCCTCTCCTACGAGCAGTACGTC.